A selection of T cell receptor beta chains follows, all from one sample in a study of PD-L1 blockade in urothelial cancer. This table comes from immunoSEQ multiplex PCR, and its TCRdb copy is limited to in-frame clones, with some not included. The repertoire consists of about 48,000 clones, with roughly 80% occurring once and the leading ten covering approximately 8.2%. Sequences were derived from PBMCs, sampled around atezolizumab (anti-PD-L1) treatment. Every receptor here comes from a man in his sixties or seventies with urothelial cancer. CDR3s include the opening cysteine and the closing phenylalanine or tryptophan. Only part of the rows carry a size: once, few, many, or a class if the clone is expanded.

few	TRBV6-1	TRBJ2-1	CASSASRLAGGNEQFF
NA	TRBV19	TRBJ1-5	CATQGQMYQPQHF
once	TRBV30	TRBJ2-5	CAWSAGRGGLQETQYF
NA	TRBV5-1	TRBJ1-4	CASSPTGPYGEKLFF
NA	TRBV30	TRBJ1-2	CAWSAGNGYTF
NA	TRBV6-5	TRBJ2-2	CASGRDTGELFF
NA	TRBV5-1	TRBJ2-7	CASSLAVGTVAYEQYF
once	TRBV6-5	TRBJ1-5	CASSSNRGLFRQPQHF
NA	TRBV18	TRBJ2-7	CASSIGLDTYEQYF
NA	TRBV7-3	TRBJ2-5	CASSIDSGTGETQYF
NA	TRBV11-2	TRBJ2-7	CASRRLAGIYEQYF
NA	TRBV28	TRBJ2-3	CASSLGGTEADTQYF
NA	TRBV5-1	TRBJ1-4	CASSLASSTNEKLFF
NA	TRBV2	TRBJ1-1	CASSEDNLGTGAEAFF
NA	TRBV18	TRBJ1-2	CASSPVDRYYGYTF
few	TRBV5-5	TRBJ2-2	CASSPGQGAPAGELFF
NA	TRBV7-2	TRBJ2-2	CASSLLPTPGELFF
few	TRBV7-8	TRBJ2-1	CASSPLLGLSYNEQFF
NA	TRBV13	TRBJ2-7	CASSSSRQAIEQYF
NA	TRBV5-1	TRBJ2-2	CASSRSTSADTGELFF
NA	TRBV10-1	TRBJ1-2	CASSEWIEGRPTF
once	TRBV28	TRBJ2-5	CASSFRDSRPDTQYF
NA	TRBV30	TRBJ2-5	CAWSLRLQETQYF
few	TRBV21-1	TRBJ2-2	CASTLREGSGYSTGELFF
NA	TRBV6-5	TRBJ2-7	CASSYEGTGYAEQYF
NA	TRBV5-4	TRBJ2-5	CASSLESGGPNQYF
NA	TRBV9	TRBJ2-3	CASSGGTFTDTQYF
once	TRBV6-6	TRBJ2-1	CASSYSSPSDNEQFF
once	TRBV5-1	TRBJ2-7	CASSPGHDDQYF
once	TRBV28	TRBJ2-1	CASSPGTSGRAEQFF
NA	TRBV5-4	TRBJ1-1	CASSSRTGGNTEAFF
NA	TRBV6-6	TRBJ2-2	CASMQTAGELFF
once	TRBV5-1	TRBJ2-1	CASSLGQVYNEQFF
NA	TRBV10-2	TRBJ2-3	CASSGWTSGSRTDTQYF
few	TRBV21-1	TRBJ2-7	CASSYTGGPSSYEQYF
NA	TRBV29-1	TRBJ2-2	CSTRQGRDIGELFF
once	TRBV7-9	TRBJ2-7	CASSPIRTGENSYEQYF
few	TRBV5-1	TRBJ2-7	CASSLDVGAYEQYF
NA	TRBV5-1	TRBJ1-1	CASSLGQGPSNTEAFF
NA	TRBV7-9	TRBJ1-3	CASSLGQGSGNTIYF
NA	TRBV2	TRBJ2-5	CASSDWASGQETQYF
NA	TRBV6-5	TRBJ2-1	CASSLGLAGVYNEQFF
NA	TRBV7-9	TRBJ1-2	CASSPYNYGYTF